These 20 T cell receptor beta chains came from one sample sequenced in a study of blood T cell repertoires in COVID-19. Sequenced by immunoSEQ multiplex PCR; TCRdb stores in-frame clones only, minus some. The repertoire holds some 460,000 clones, with about 90% as singletons. The source material was PBMCs or T cells enriched from blood (not recorded which). These receptors all stem from a woman between 18 and 30 years old who had recovered from COVID-19.

This chain links TRBV7-2 with TRBJ1-1; no clear D. Germline CDR1 is SGHTA and CDR2 is FQGNSA. V dropped 2 bases and J dropped 8 bases, with 6 bases sitting between them. The CDR3 has 11 amino acids. DNA for the CDR3: TGTGCCAGCAGCTTATTTCTGGAAGCTTTCTTT. This sequence encodes CASSLFLEAFF.

The chain carries TRBV11-2 and TRBJ1-2; possible D gene TRBD1, 5 bases. Germline V gives CDR1 SGHAT, CDR2 FQNNGV. Deletions cut 5 bases from V and 12 bases from J, with 19 bases between. The CDR3 has 13 residues. The CDR3 reads CASSPNPMGGHTF. CDR3 nucleotide sequence: TGTGCCAGCAGCCCAAACCCCATGGGGGGACACACCTTC.

This clone was seen once. The J gene is TRBJ1-5, the V gene TRBV12-2; TRBD1, the table's D call, was not compared with the DNA. TRBV12-2 has pseudogene status. The CDR3 covers 13 residues. The CDR3, as DNA: TGTGCAAGTCGGACAGGGAAGACTCAGCCCCAGCATTTT. It translates to CASRTGKTQPQHF.

This clone has just a few counts. This rearrangement joins TRBV19 to TRBJ1-2; 7 positions match TRBD1. J lost 8 bases, V lost 4 bases, and 19 bases had no gene match. The CDR3 is 17 residues long. Looked up from germline, CDR1 is LNHDA and CDR2 is SQIVND (reference sequence). CDR3 nucleotides: TGTGCCAGTAGTACCGACAGGGACTCGTCGTCCGTGCAGGGCTACACCTTC. Translation: CASSTDRDSSSVQGYTF.

This rearrangement joins TRBV7-2 to TRBJ1-6; D unresolved. The CDR3 contains 15 residues. V lost 1 base to trimming and J lost 0 bases, with 4 bases between them. Germline V CDR1 and CDR2: SGHTA, FQGNSA. CDR3 nucleotide sequence: TGTGCCAGCAGCTTAGAGAGCTCCTATAATTCACCCCTCCACTTT. Protein sequence: CASSLESSYNSPLHF.

This chain joins TRBV29-1 and TRBJ2-1; TRBD1 might be the D (6 bases). The CDR3 has 10 amino acids. V lost 3 bases and J 16 bases, leaving 13 bases between the germline ends. CDR1 SQVTM and CDR2 ANQGSEA come from the germline V gene. CDR3 nucleotide sequence: TGCAGCGTTGACCCACAGGGACGATTCTTC. Amino acids: CSVDPQGRFF.

V is TRBV5-6 and J is TRBJ2-1; D unclear. V shed 0 bases and J shed 6 bases, with 10 bases lying between them. Looked up from germline, CDR1 is SGHDT and CDR2 is YYEEEE. The CDR3 is made up of 14 amino acids. The CDR3, as DNA: TGTGCCAGCAGCTTGGGCTACCCACTCAATGAGCAGTTCTTC. Protein sequence: CASSLGYPLNEQFF.

The gene calls are TRBV18 and TRBJ1-2, with a weak D call TRBD1 (6 bases). V dropped 3 bases and J dropped 6 bases, with 14 bases sitting between them. Germline V gives CDR1 KGHSH, CDR2 LQKENI. This CDR3 has 14 residues. DNA for the CDR3: TGTGCCAGCTCACCGATAGACAGGCCAGATGGCTACACCTTC. Translation: CASSPIDRPDGYTF. Filled out from reference TRBV18 and TRBJ1-2, the complete variable domain reads NAGVMQNPRHLVRRRGQEARLRCSPMKGHSHVYWYRQLPEEGLKFMVYLQKENIIDESGMPKERFSAEFPKEGPSILRIQQVVRGDSAAYFCASSPIDRPDGYTFGSGTRLTVV.

There are a few counts of this clone. V gene TRBV19 combines with J gene TRBJ1-5, with D possibly matching TRBD1 (6 bases). The length of the CDR3 is 13 residues. Germline CDR1 LNHDA, CDR2 SQIVND (reference sequence). The germline V and J ends were trimmed by 8 bases and 9 bases, with 17 bases remaining between them. The CDR3, as DNA: TGTGCCAGTGGAAGGGGGGGGGAATCGCCCCAGCATTTT. Amino acids: CASGRGGESPQHF.

J is TRBJ1-1 and V is TRBV5-1, with a possible D match to TRBD1 (5 bases). Trimming took 1 base from V and 0 from J, leaving 10 bases between them. The CDR3 runs 15 residues. Looked up from germline, CDR1 is SGHRS and CDR2 is YFSETQ. The CDR3 coding sequence is TGCGCCAGCAGCTTGAATAGGGGAATGAACACTGAAGCTTTCTTT. Translated: CASSLNRGMNTEAFF.

The chain combines TRBV10-3 with TRBJ2-2; perhaps TRBD1 as D (6 bases). Germline loops: CDR1 ENHRY, CDR2 SYGVKD. The CDR3 is 14 amino acids. V lost 4 bases and J 4 bases, leaving 10 bases between the germline ends. CDR3 sequence reads: CAISGQVSTGELFF. The CDR3 DNA reads TGTGCCATCAGTGGACAGGTTTCCACCGGGGAGCTGTTTTTT.

The V and J genes are TRBV19 and TRBJ2-3, with a tentative D call TRBD2 (5 bases). Per germline, CDR1 LNHDA and CDR2 SQIVND (reference sequence). Trimming stripped 7 bases from V and 6 bases from J, with 17 bases between. The CDR3 extends over 14 amino acids. The CDR3 DNA sequence: TGTGCCAGTACCCAATGGGCAGGCGGGGATACGCAGTATTTT. It yields the protein CASTQWAGGDTQYF. Combining the CDR3 with reference TRBV19 and TRBJ2-3 gives the whole variable domain DGGITQSPKYLFRKEGQNVTLSCEQNLNHDAMYWYRQDPGQGLRLIYYSQIVNDFQKGDIAEGYSVSREKKESFPLTVTSAQKNPTAFYLCASTQWAGGDTQYFGPGTRLTVL.

The chain is built from TRBV4-1 and TRBJ2-4; 9 bases line up with TRBD1. V was pared by 2 bases and J by 1 base, with 9 bases of the junction left unmatched. The CDR3 loop spans 18 amino acids. Germline values: CDR1 MGHRA, CDR2 YSYEKL. The CDR3 loop is CASSQQETGQGAKNIQYF. DNA for the CDR3: TGCGCCAGCAGCCAACAAGAGACTGGACAGGGGGCCAAAAACATTCAGTACTTC.

This chain uses TRBV28 with TRBJ2-7; D possibly corresponds to TRBD2 (6 bases). Germline lookup yields CDR1 MDHEN and CDR2 SYDVKM. Trimming took 7 bases from V and 3 from J, leaving 13 bases between them. The CDR3 has 13 residues. CDR3 sequence (DNA): TGTGCCAGCACCCTTCGGGGGAGCTACGAGCAGTACTTC. It specifies CASTLRGSYEQYF.

The gene calls are TRBV28 and TRBJ2-2; 9 nucleotides line up with TRBD1. This CDR3 has 15 amino acids. The ends lost 4 bases at V and 3 bases at J; junction bases unmatched: 3. Germline values: CDR1 MDHEN, CDR2 SYDVKM. CDR3 region: CASSSGTGYTGELFF. The CDR3 DNA follows: TGTGCCAGCAGTTCCGGGACAGGGTACACCGGGGAGCTGTTTTTT. Full variable domain (remainder filled in from reference TRBV28 and TRBJ2-2): DVKVTQSSRYLVKRTGEKVFLECVQDMDHENMFWYRQDPGLGLRLIYFSYDVKMKEKGDIPEGYSVSREKKERFSLILESASTNQTSMYLCASSSGTGYTGELFFGEGSRLTVL.

V usage is TRBV7-9 and J usage is TRBJ1-2, with a weak D call TRBD1 (5 bases). V was cut by 5 bases and J by 3 bases, with 16 bases left in between. Germline lookup yields CDR1 SEHNR and CDR2 FQNEAQ (reference sequence). The CDR3 has 15 amino acids. CDR3 region: CASSRGVGRDYGYTF. The CDR3 DNA reads TGTGCCAGCAGCCGAGGGGTCGGGAGGGACTATGGCTACACCTTC. The variable domain in full, completed from reference TRBV7-9 and TRBJ1-2, reads DTGVSQNPRHKITKRGQNVTFRCDPISEHNRLYWYRQTLGQGPEFLTYFQNEAQLEKSRLLSDRFSAERPKGSFSTLEIQRTEQGDSAMYLCASSRGVGRDYGYTFGSGTRLTVV.

In DNA form, the CDR3 reads TGTGCCTGGAGTCAACAGGGGGCAACTGAAGCTTTCTTT. It yields the protein CAWSQQGATEAFF. The chain recombines TRBV30 with TRBJ1-1; 9 bases fit TRBD1. J lost 5 bases, V lost 2 bases, and 3 bases had no gene match. From germline, CDR1 is GTSNPN and CDR2 SVGIG (reference sequence). The CDR3 length is 13 residues.

The V gene is TRBV27, the J gene TRBJ2-1; 9 bases fit TRBD1. V was clipped by 4 bases and J by 9 bases; unmatched bases: 16. CDR3 size: 17 residues. Looked up from germline, CDR1 is MNHEY and CDR2 is SMNVEV (reference sequence). CDR3 sequence: CASSWGTGTGKIGEQFF. CDR3 DNA sequence: TGTGCCAGCAGTTGGGGGACCGGGACAGGGAAAATAGGTGAGCAGTTCTTC.

This clone was seen only a few times. V is TRBV10-3 and J is TRBJ1-1; D perhaps matches TRBD1 (5 bases). Trimming cost V 3 bases and J 5 bases, with 16 bases left between them. CDR3 length: 15 residues. Germline V lookup: CDR1 ENHRY, CDR2 SYGVKD. In DNA form, the CDR3 reads TGTGCCATCAGTGAAAGATTGAGGTCAGGGACTGAAGCTTTCTTT. Protein product: CAISERLRSGTEAFF.

Concerning this clone itself: Distinct nucleotide sequences in the sample also encode this CDR3. This rearrangement joins TRBV5-1 to TRBJ1-1, with D tentatively TRBD1 (5 bases). The germline V gene encodes CDR1 SGHRS and CDR2 YFSETQ. The CDR3 is 14 residues long. V shed 4 bases and J shed 0 bases, with 10 bases lying between them. For the CDR3, the DNA is TGCGCCAGCAGCCTCACAGGCCTGAACACTGAAGCTTTCTTT. The encoded protein is CASSLTGLNTEAFF.